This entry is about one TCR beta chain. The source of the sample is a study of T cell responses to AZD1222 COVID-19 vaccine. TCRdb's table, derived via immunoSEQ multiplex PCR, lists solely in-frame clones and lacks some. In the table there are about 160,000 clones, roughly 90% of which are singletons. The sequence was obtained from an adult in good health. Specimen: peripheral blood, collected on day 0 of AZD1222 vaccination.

CDR3 DNA sequence: TGTGCCAGCAGCTATGACGGTGGCGGGGAAAAACTGTTTTTT. This sequence encodes CASSYDGGGEKLFF. The chain couples TRBV9 to TRBJ1-4; D remains ambiguous. CDR1 is SGDLS, CDR2 YYNGEE, per germline. The ends were cut back, 4 bases at V and 8 bases at J, with 15 bases in the middle. CDR3 length equals 14 residues.